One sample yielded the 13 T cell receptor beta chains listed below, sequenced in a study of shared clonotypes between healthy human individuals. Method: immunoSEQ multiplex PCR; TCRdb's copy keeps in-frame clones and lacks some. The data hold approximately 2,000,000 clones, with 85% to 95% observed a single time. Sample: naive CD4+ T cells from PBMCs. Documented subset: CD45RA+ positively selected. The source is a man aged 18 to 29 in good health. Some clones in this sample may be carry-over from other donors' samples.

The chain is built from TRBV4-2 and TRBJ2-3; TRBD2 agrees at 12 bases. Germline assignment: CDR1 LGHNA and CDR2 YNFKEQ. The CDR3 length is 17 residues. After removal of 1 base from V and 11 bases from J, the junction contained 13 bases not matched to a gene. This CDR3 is CASSQGVLAGGYGGQYF. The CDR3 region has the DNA TGTGCCAGCAGCCAAGGAGTTCTAGCGGGAGGGTATGGAGGGCAGTATTTT.

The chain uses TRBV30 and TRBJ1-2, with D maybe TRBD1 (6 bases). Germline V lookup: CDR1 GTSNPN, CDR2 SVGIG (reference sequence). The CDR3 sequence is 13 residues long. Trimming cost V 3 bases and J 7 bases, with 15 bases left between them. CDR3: CAWRNAGAGGYTF. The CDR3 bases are TGTGCCTGGAGGAACGCGGGGGCTGGTGGCTACACCTTC.

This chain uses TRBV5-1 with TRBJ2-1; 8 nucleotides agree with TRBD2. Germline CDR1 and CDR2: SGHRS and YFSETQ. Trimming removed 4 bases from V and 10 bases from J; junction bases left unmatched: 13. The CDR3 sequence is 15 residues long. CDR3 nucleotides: TGCGCCAGCAGCCCACTAGCGGATCTTTCGGGAGAGCAGTTCTTC. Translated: CASSPLADLSGEQFF.

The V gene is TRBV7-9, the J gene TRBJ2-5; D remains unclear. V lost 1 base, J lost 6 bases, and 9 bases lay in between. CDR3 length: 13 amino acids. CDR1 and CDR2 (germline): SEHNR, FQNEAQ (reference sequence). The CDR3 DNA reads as TGTGCCAGCAGCTTAGGGGGTTTACAGACCCAGTACTTC. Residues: CASSLGGLQTQYF. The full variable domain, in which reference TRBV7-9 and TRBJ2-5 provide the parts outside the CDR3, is DTGVSQNPRHKITKRGQNVTFRCDPISEHNRLYWYRQTLGQGPEFLTYFQNEAQLEKSRLLSDRFSAERPKGSFSTLEIQRTEQGDSAMYLCASSLGGLQTQYFGPGTRLLVL.

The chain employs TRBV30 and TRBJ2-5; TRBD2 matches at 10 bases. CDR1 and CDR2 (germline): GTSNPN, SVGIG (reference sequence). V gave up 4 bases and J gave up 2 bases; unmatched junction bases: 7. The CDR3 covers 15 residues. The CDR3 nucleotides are TGTGCCTGGAAGAGGACTAGCGGCATACAAGAGACCCAGTACTTC. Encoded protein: CAWKRTSGIQETQYF.

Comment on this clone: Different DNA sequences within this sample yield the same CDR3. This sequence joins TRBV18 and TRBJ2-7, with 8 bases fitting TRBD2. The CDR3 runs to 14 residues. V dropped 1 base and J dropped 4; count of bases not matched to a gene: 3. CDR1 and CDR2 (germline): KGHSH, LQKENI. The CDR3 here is CASSPLTGGYEQYF. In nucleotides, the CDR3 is TGTGCCAGCTCACCACTCACGGGGGGGTACGAGCAGTACTTC.

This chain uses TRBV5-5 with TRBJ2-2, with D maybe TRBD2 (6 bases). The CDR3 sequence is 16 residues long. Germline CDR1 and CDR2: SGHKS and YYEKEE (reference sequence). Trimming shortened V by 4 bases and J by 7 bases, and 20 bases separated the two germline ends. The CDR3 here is CASSPRGRDGSGELFF. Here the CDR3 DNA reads TGTGCCAGCAGCCCGCGGGGTCGGGACGGTAGCGGGGAGCTGTTTTTT.

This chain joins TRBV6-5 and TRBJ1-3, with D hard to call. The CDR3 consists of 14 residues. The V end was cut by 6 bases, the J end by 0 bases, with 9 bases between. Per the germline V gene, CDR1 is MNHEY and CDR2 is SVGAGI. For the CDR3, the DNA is TGTGCCAGCAGCGACGACCACTCTGGAAACACCATATATTTT. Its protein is CASSDDHSGNTIYF.

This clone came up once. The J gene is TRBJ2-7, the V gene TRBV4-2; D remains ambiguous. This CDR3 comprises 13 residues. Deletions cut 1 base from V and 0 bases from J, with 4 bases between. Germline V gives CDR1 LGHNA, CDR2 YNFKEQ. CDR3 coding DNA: TGTGCCAGCAGCCAAGCCCCCTCCTACGAGCAGTACTTC. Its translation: CASSQAPSYEQYF.

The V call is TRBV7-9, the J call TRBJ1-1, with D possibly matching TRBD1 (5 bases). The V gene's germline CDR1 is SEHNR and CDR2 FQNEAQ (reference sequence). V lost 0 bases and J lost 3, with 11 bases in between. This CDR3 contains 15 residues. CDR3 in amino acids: CASSLAGARDTEAFF. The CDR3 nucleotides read TGTGCCAGCAGCTTAGCCGGGGCGAGGGACACTGAAGCTTTCTTT.

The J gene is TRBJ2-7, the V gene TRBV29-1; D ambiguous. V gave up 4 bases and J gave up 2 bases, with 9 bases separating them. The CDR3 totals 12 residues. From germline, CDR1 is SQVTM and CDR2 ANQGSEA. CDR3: CSVAQDPYEQYF. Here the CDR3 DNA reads TGCAGCGTTGCCCAGGACCCCTACGAGCAGTACTTC.

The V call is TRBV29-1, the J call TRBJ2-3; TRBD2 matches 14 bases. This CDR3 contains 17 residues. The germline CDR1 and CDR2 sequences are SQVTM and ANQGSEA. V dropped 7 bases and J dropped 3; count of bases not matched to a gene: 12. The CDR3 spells CSASGTSGRLSTDTQYF. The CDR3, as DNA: TGCAGCGCCTCCGGGACTAGCGGGAGACTTTCGACAGATACGCAGTATTTT.

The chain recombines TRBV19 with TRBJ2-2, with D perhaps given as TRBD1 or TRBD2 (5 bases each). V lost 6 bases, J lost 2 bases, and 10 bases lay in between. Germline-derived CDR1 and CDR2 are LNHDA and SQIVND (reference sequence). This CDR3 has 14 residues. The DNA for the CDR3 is TGTGCCAGTAGCTTGGGGGTAAACACCGGGGAGCTGTTTTTT. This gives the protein CASSLGVNTGELFF.